The present T cell receptor (beta chain) was sequenced within a study of T cells in Graves' hyperthyroidism and ophthalmopathy. Patients aged 18 to 65 had newly diagnosed hyperthyroidism that had lasted under 2 months. The CDR3 has 14 amino acids. CDR1 and CDR2 (germline): MNHNY, SVGAGI (reference sequence). Unmatched junction bases numbered 5, after V lost 5 bases and J lost 3 bases. In this sample, this clonotype turned up many times. No antigen is known for it. Amplification of TCR beta CDR3 regions used RNA as the template. Using the HTBI primer set, a first-round RT-PCR was run on the TCR CDR3. TCRdb re-called the multiplex PCR reads with MiXCR, one entry per CDR3 protein. The sample gives 500,000 to 750,000 distinct CDR3 sequences, about 43% of which show up once; approximately 8.4% is in the top ten. Notes on the study in general: Ophthalmopathy cases were set apart from stable hyperthyroidism by a 13 V-J model. Most expanded thyroid clonotypes above 0.001 recurred in blood. Ophthalmopathy prediction by the model preceded onset by a median approximately 6.9 months.

This clonotype was obtained from a woman under 30 with Graves' hyperthyroidism. Sequencing was done on a sample of peripheral blood or thyroid tissue (not recorded which). The chain joins TRBV6-6 to TRBJ1-1, with 8 positions matching TRBD1. The CDR3 bases are TGTGCCAGCAGTCATTCACAGGGGGACACTGAAGCTTTCTTT. Its translation is CASSHSQGDTEAFF.